A selection of T cell receptor beta chains follows, all from one sample in a study of blood T cell repertoires in COVID-19. Here immunoSEQ multiplex PCR was the method, and the copy in TCRdb shows in-frame clones only, minus some. The sample records around 400,000 clones, approximately 89% being singletons. Sequenced: peripheral blood. The receptors were sampled from a woman aged 55 to 70 with COVID-19, enrolled during active disease. Both conserved end residues are part of each CDR3. Fields, in order: clone size, J gene, D gene, V gene, CDR3 DNA, CDR3 protein. A D gene is named only where the DNA matches it firmly. Clone size is given for some rows only: seen once, a few or many times, or a class if the clone is expanded.

>-|TRBJ1-2|-|TRBV15
TGTGCCACCAGCAGAGGGAGGGGCCTAGGGACTAACTATGGCTACACCTTC
CATSRGRGLGTNYGYTF
>-|TRBJ1-2|TRBD1|TRBV6-6
TGTGCCAGCAGTTCCCGGGACAGTGGGGAGGTCTATGGCTACACCTTC
CASSSRDSGEVYGYTF
>-|TRBJ2-2|-|TRBV11-2
TGTGCCAGCAGCTTTTTCAACTCGGTGGACACCGGGGAGCTGTTTTTT
CASSFFNSVDTGELFF
>-|TRBJ2-7|-|TRBV20-1
TGCAGTGCTAGTCCAGGGGGGTCCTACGAGCAGTACTTC
CSASPGGSYEQYF
>-|TRBJ1-2|-|TRBV6-5
TGTGCCAGCAGTTATATCTTCAGGGGTTTCGGCTATGGCTACACCTTC
CASSYIFRGFGYGYTF
>-|TRBJ1-5|-|TRBV6-1
TGTGCCAGCAGTGAGCGCGGTCCAACAATGACCACGGATCAGCCCCAGCATTTT
CASSERGPTMTTDQPQHF
>few|TRBJ1-1|-|TRBV5-1
TGCGCCAGCAGCTCGGAGCTGGGGAACACTGAAGCTTTCTTT
CASSSELGNTEAFF
>once|TRBJ2-7|-|TRBV7-2
TGTGCCAGCAGCTTATCGTCTGACGGAGGGGCCTACGAGCAGTACTTC
CASSLSSDGGAYEQYF
>-|TRBJ2-5|-|TRBV19
TGTGCCAGTAGTACAGGACAGAATTCCGTCCTGGCCCAAGAGACCCAGTACTTC
CASSTGQNSVLAQETQYF
>-|TRBJ2-2|TRBD1|TRBV7-7
TGTGCTAGCAGCCCGGGACAGCCGACCGGGGAGCTGTTTTTT
CASSPGQPTGELFF
>few|TRBJ2-3|-|TRBV7-9
TGTGCCAGCAGCTTAATTACAGTCTTACTCACAGATACGCAGTATTTT
CASSLITVLLTDTQYF
>-|TRBJ2-3|-|TRBV7-6
TGTGCCAGCATCCCCACGGACTCTGATACGCAGTATTTT
CASIPTDSDTQYF
>-|TRBJ2-6|-|TRBV2
TGTGCCAGCAGTGATTTTTCGAGCTCTGGGGCCAACGTCCTGACTTTC
CASSDFSSSGANVLTF
>few|TRBJ2-1|TRBD2|TRBV28
TGTGCCAGCAGTTTTGCTAGCGGGGGGAGGTATGAGCAGTTCTTC
CASSFASGGRYEQFF
>-|TRBJ1-2|TRBD1|TRBV19
TGTGCCAGTAGTATCAAGGGGGCGGCCTATGGCTACACCTTC
CASSIKGAAYGYTF
>-|TRBJ2-3|-|TRBV2
TGTGCCAGCAGTGCCCAGGGGACCTACACAGATACGCAGTATTTT
CASSAQGTYTDTQYF
>-|TRBJ1-3|TRBD1|TRBV27
TGTGCCAGCAGTTTAGGACAGGGAGGAAACACCATATATTTT
CASSLGQGGNTIYF
>-|TRBJ1-3|-|TRBV6-1
TGTGCCAGCAGTGAGTCCCTTTACACAGCTTCTGGAAACACCATATATTTT
CASSESLYTASGNTIYF
>-|TRBJ1-3|TRBD1|TRBV7-9
TGTGCCAGCAGCTCAAGGACAGGGCTTAAGTCTGGAAACACCATATATTTT
CASSSRTGLKSGNTIYF
>-|TRBJ1-5|TRBD1|TRBV15
TGTGCCACCAGCAGAGCGTTGTCGGGACAGAGCAATCAGCCCCAGCATTTT
CATSRALSGQSNQPQHF
>-|TRBJ1-2|-|TRBV3-1/TRBV3-2
TGTGCCAGCAGCCAAGTTGGGGGGGCCCAGGGCTACACCTTC
CASSQVGGAQGYTF
>-|TRBJ2-3|TRBD1|TRBV10-3
TGTGCCACCTTCCGGGGAGCAGGGGGCGTCGATACGCAGTATTTT
CATFRGAGGVDTQYF
>-|TRBJ1-3|TRBD1|TRBV6-5
TGTGCCAGCAGGACGGGACAGATCTCTGGAAACACCATATATTTT
CASRTGQISGNTIYF
>-|TRBJ2-6|-|TRBV28
TGTGCCAGCAGTACACCAGGGGCTGGGGCCAACGTCCTGACTTTC
CASSTPGAGANVLTF
>-|TRBJ2-5|-|TRBV13
TGTGCCAGCAGCTTGCGACTAGGTGGGCAAGAGACCCAGTACTTC
CASSLRLGGQETQYF
>-|TRBJ2-1|-|TRBV18
TGTGCCAGCTCACCCTACGGGAGCTCCTACAATGAGCAGTTCTTC
CASSPYGSSYNEQFF